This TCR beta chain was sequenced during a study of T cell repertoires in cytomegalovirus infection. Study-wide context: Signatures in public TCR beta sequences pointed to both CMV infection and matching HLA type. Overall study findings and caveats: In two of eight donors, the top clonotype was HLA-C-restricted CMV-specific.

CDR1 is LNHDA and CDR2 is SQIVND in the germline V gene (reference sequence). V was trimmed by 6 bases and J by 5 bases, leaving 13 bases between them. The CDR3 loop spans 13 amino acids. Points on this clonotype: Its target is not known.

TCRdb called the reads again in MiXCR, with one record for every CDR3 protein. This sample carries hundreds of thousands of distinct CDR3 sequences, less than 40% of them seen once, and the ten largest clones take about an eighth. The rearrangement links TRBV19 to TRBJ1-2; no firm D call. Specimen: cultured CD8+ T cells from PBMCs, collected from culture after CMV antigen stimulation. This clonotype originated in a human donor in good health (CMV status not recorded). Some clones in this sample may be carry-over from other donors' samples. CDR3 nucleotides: TGTGCCAGTAGGCCTTGGGCTGAGTATGGCTACACCTTC. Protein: CASRPWAEYGYTF.